This T cell receptor beta chain appears in the sequencing data of a study of T cell changes during pregnancy in multiple sclerosis. The method was immunoSEQ multiplex PCR; TCRdb's version includes in-frame clones alone and lacks a portion of them. The top ten clones hold approximately 2.8% of a sample with around 63,000 clones, 85% to 95% of them seen once. In its sample, this clone was seen a few times. The CDR3 consists of 13 residues. The germline V gene has CDR1 SQVTM and CDR2 ANQGSEA. V was pared by 1 base and J by 7 bases, with 5 bases of the junction left unmatched. The chain employs TRBV29-1 and TRBJ1-1, with 8 bases aligning to TRBD1. This specimen consisted of CD8+ T cells from peripheral blood mononuclear cells, obtained in the third trimester of pregnancy. This sequence originates from a female donor in good health, enrolled as a control in a pregnancy study. This CDR3 reads CSVEGTGSGEAFF. Here the CDR3 DNA reads TGCAGCGTTGAAGGGACAGGGAGTGGTGAAGCTTTCTTT.